Following are 31 T cell receptor beta chains from one sample sequenced in a study of T-cell memory formation after mild COVID-19. Via MiXCR, TCRdb re-called the 5' RACE reads, giving one row per CDR3 protein. The repertoire holds hundreds of thousands of distinct CDR3 sequences, with about 20% as singletons. Sequenced input: PBMCs or a T cell subset sorted from them (not recorded which). These receptors originate from an adult woman who had mild COVID-19 (a few samples of this study predate the infection). Cell type and time point are not known.

CDR3 nucleotide sequence: TGCAGTGCCACCCCCCCAGCGGGAGGGCCGGAGGAGACCCAGTACTTC. This encodes CSATPPAGGPEETQYF. V and J are TRBV20-1 and TRBJ2-5; 10 positions agree with TRBD2. Unmatched junction bases numbered 15, after V lost 6 bases and J lost 5 bases. Per the germline V gene, CDR1 is DFQATT and CDR2 is SNEGSKA (reference sequence). CDR3 size: 16 residues.

The V and J genes are TRBV7-2 and TRBJ2-3, with 15 bases identical to TRBD2. Germline V gene lookup returns CDR1 SGHTA and CDR2 FQGNSA. CDR3 size: 19 residues. V shed 2 bases, J shed 6 bases, and the junction held 12 bases outside the gene matches. For the CDR3, the DNA is TGTGCCAGCAGCTTATGGACTAGCGGGAGGGCCGTCCCCACGGATACGCAGTATTTT. The encoded protein is CASSLWTSGRAVPTDTQYF.

In its sample, this clonotype was seen many times. V is TRBV18 and J is TRBJ2-2; TRBD1 matches 11 bases. The CDR3 contains 17 residues. The J segment lost 1 base and the V segment lost 2 bases, leaving 3 bases of the junction unmatched. Germline values: CDR1 KGHSH, CDR2 LQKENI. The CDR3 sequence is CASSPGQGAGNTGELFF. The CDR3 DNA follows: TGTGCCAGCTCACCAGGACAGGGGGCCGGGAACACCGGGGAGCTGTTTTTT.

The gene calls are TRBV20-1 and TRBJ2-1, with TRBD2 matching over 9 bases. The length of the CDR3 is 15 residues. The trim removed 0 bases at V and 13 bases at J, leaving 13 bases unmatched. CDR1 DFQATT and CDR2 SNEGSKA come from the germline V gene (reference sequence). Here the CDR3 reads CSARDAGGPNRDQFF. In DNA, the CDR3 is TGCAGTGCTAGAGACGCGGGAGGGCCTAATCGCGACCAGTTCTTC.

There are a few counts of this clonotype. The chain links TRBV29-1 to TRBJ2-1, with 7 bases fitting TRBD1. J lost 8 bases, V lost 2 bases, and 9 bases had no gene match. This CDR3 is built from 14 residues. Germline V gene lookup returns CDR1 SQVTM and CDR2 ANQGSEA. In DNA form, the CDR3 reads TGCAGCGTTGAAATGGAGACAGGGATGTATGAGCAGTTCTTC. This codes for CSVEMETGMYEQFF.

This clonotype has a handful of counts. This sequence joins TRBV7-9 and TRBJ1-2; 12 bases match TRBD1. CDR3 size: 13 residues. The V and J ends lost 5 bases and 7 bases, in that order; junction bases with no gene match: 2. The germline gives CDR1 SEHNR, CDR2 FQNEAQ (reference sequence). For the CDR3, the DNA is TGTGCCAGCAGCGGGACAGGGGGCTTTGGCTACACCTTC. Its translation: CASSGTGGFGYTF.

This clonotype was seen ten or more times. This chain connects TRBV5-1 to TRBJ2-7; 9 bases match TRBD2. This CDR3 is built from 16 residues. Trimming removed 0 bases from V and 4 bases from J; junction bases left unmatched: 8. Germline loops: CDR1 SGHRS, CDR2 YFSETQ. CDR3 bases: TGCGCCAGCAGCTTGGCCGGCACTAGCGGGCGGTACGAGCAGTACTTC. This encodes CASSLAGTSGRYEQYF.

There are many counts of this clonotype. The genes are TRBV12-3 or TRBV12-4 and TRBJ2-7; 9 bases agree with TRBD1. The CDR3 has 16 residues. V lost 3 bases to trimming and J lost 5 bases; unmatched junction nucleotides: 11. CDR3 sequence reads: CASSFYRGPTGDEQYF. The CDR3 DNA reads TGTGCCAGCAGTTTCTACAGGGGGCCGACGGGGGACGAGCAGTACTTC.

The J gene is TRBJ2-1, the V gene TRBV12-3 or TRBV12-4; D perhaps matches TRBD2 (6 bases). Trimming stripped 5 bases from V and 0 bases from J, with 8 bases between. The CDR3 has 14 residues. CDR3 coding DNA: TGTGCCAGCAGTACTAGCTCCTCCTACAATGAGCAGTTCTTC. Translated, it gives CASSTSSSYNEQFF.

This clonotype has just a few counts. This rearrangement joins TRBV4-1 to TRBJ1-4, with 7 bases that match TRBD1. Germline assignment: CDR1 MGHRA and CDR2 YSYEKL. V lost 1 base and J lost 6; bases outside the gene matches: 14. This CDR3 region has 18 residues. DNA for the CDR3: TGCGCCAGCAGCCAAGCCCCCGGACAGGCTGTCTCTGATGAAAAACTGTTTTTT. Protein product: CASSQAPGQAVSDEKLFF.

The chain combines TRBV10-3 with TRBJ1-2; a weak D match, TRBD1 (5 bases). Trimming left V 7 bases short and J 2 bases short, with 11 bases between. The V gene's germline CDR1 is ENHRY and CDR2 SYGVKD. The CDR3 runs to 13 residues. CDR3 region: CAITGTANYGYTF. DNA of the CDR3: TGTGCCATCACCGGGACCGCCAACTATGGCTACACCTTC.

This clonotype was seen only a few times. The chain employs TRBV20-1 and TRBJ2-3; no clear D. CDR3 length: 12 residues. Trimming stripped 3 bases from V and 3 bases from J, with 7 bases between. CDR1 DFQATT and CDR2 SNEGSKA come from the germline V gene (reference sequence). CDR3 coding DNA: TGCAGTGCTAGGGGCTTTACAGATACGCAGTATTTT. The encoded protein is CSARGFTDTQYF.

This sequence joins TRBV24-1 and TRBJ2-1; TRBD2 aligns across 9 bases. With 5 bases clipped from V and 7 bases from J, the junction kept 8 bases outside the gene matches. The CDR3 totals 15 residues. In germline, CDR1 is KGHDR, CDR2 SFDVKD. Written as DNA, the CDR3 is TGTGCCACCAGTGTCGCGGGAGGGATCCGTAATGAGCAGTTCTTC. This encodes CATSVAGGIRNEQFF.

The gene calls are TRBV23-1 and TRBJ2-1, with D maybe TRBD1 (5 bases). TRBV23-1 is sorted into the ORF group, with uncertain function. V lost 8 bases to trimming and J lost 8 bases, with 10 bases between them. This CDR3 spans 11 amino acids. CDR3 DNA sequence: TGCGCCAGCCCGCAGGGCTATGAGCAGTTCTTC. Its protein product is CASPQGYEQFF.

The CDR3 sequence: CSVEDQRQETYEQYF. In nucleotides, the CDR3 is TGCAGCGTTGAAGATCAGAGACAGGAGACCTACGAGCAGTACTTC. The rearrangement links TRBV29-1 to TRBJ2-7, with a tentative D call TRBD1 (6 bases). The germline V gene has CDR1 SQVTM and CDR2 ANQGSEA. The CDR3 runs 15 residues. Trimming took 0 bases from V and 2 from J, leaving 14 bases between them.

This clonotype was detected ten times or more. The genes are TRBV18 and TRBJ2-7, with TRBD1 matching over 12 bases. Germline V CDR1 and CDR2: KGHSH, LQKENI. The V gene end was trimmed by 6 bases and the J gene end by 7 bases; junction bases not matched to a gene: 10. The CDR3 covers 15 residues. CDR3 nucleotides: TGTGCCAGCTCCCCTACCCGGGACAGGGGGCATGAGCAGTACTTC. Protein product: CASSPTRDRGHEQYF.

The rearrangement links TRBV4-2 to TRBJ2-5; TRBD2 matches at 9 bases. The germline V gene has CDR1 LGHNA and CDR2 YNFKEQ. The CDR3 spans 16 residues. V was pared by 2 bases and J by 9 bases, with 13 bases of the junction left unmatched. CDR3 sequence reads: CASSQSGGQTPGAQYF. The DNA for the CDR3 is TGTGCCAGCAGCCAAAGCGGGGGGCAGACCCCGGGGGCCCAGTACTTC.

A few counts support this clonotype. This sequence joins TRBV24-1 and TRBJ2-1, with 8 positions matching TRBD1. J was trimmed by 9 bases and V by 7 bases; bases with no gene match: 13. Germline V gives CDR1 KGHDR, CDR2 SFDVKD. The length of the CDR3 is 15 residues. The CDR3 nucleotides are TGTGCCACCAGAACAGGACAGGGTGGTCAAGGTGAGCAGTTCTTC. It translates to CATRTGQGGQGEQFF.

The V gene is TRBV4-3, the J gene TRBJ1-2; 8 bases agree with TRBD1. Trimming cost V 3 bases and J 2 bases; bases outside gene matches: 8. The CDR3 sequence is 16 residues long. Per germline, CDR1 LGHNA and CDR2 YSLEER. The CDR3 loop reads CASSHLGTGLNYGYTF. The CDR3 bases are TGCGCCAGCAGCCACCTCGGGACAGGTCTGAACTATGGCTACACCTTC.

This clonotype was seen a few times. The chain combines TRBV15 with TRBJ1-1; D uncertain. CDR3 size: 14 residues. V was cut by 1 base and J by 8 bases, with 14 bases left in between. Germline V CDR1 and CDR2: LNHNV, YYDKDF (reference sequence). The chain's CDR3 is CATSRGHFQTEAFF. CDR3 DNA: TGTGCCACCAGCAGAGGTCACTTCCAGACCGAAGCTTTCTTT.

The J gene is TRBJ1-1, the V gene TRBV12-5; D is possibly TRBD1 (5 bases). In germline, CDR1 is LGHNT, CDR2 FRNRAP. The ends were cut back, 0 bases at V and 0 bases at J, with 14 bases in the middle. This CDR3 has 17 residues. The CDR3 spells CASGLVIVGHLNTEAFF. The CDR3 DNA reads TGTGCTAGTGGTTTGGTAATTGTAGGACACCTGAACACTGAAGCTTTCTTT.

The sample holds a few counts of this clonotype. The chain links TRBV24-1 to TRBJ2-6; maybe TRBD1 (6 bases). Germline values: CDR1 KGHDR, CDR2 SFDVKD. The CDR3 spans 19 residues. V gave up 3 bases and J gave up 0 bases, with 17 bases separating them. CDR3 DNA sequence: TGTGCCACCAGTGATCCCAACAGGGCGAAAAGCTCTGGGGCCAACGTCCTGACTTTC. It specifies CATSDPNRAKSSGANVLTF.

The chain carries TRBV3-1 and TRBJ2-4; D remains ambiguous. Trimming shortened V by 5 bases and J by 0 bases, and 11 bases separated the two germline ends. The CDR3 sequence is 15 residues long. Germline lookup yields CDR1 LGHDT and CDR2 YNNKEL (reference sequence). In DNA, the CDR3 is TGTGCCAGCAGCGGGCCGAGTCTAGCCAAAAACATTCAGTACTTC. It specifies CASSGPSLAKNIQYF.

In DNA form, the CDR3 reads TGTGCCAGCAGCCCCATCCCCGGGACAGGGGGTGAAGAGTACTTC. Translation: CASSPIPGTGGEEYF. This chain connects TRBV7-9 to TRBJ2-7; 11 bases are shared with TRBD1. The CDR3 contains 15 residues. J gave up 11 bases and V 5 bases, and 14 bases lay outside the gene matches. Germline CDR1 is SEHNR and CDR2 is FQNEAQ (reference sequence).

The genes are TRBV9 and TRBJ1-6; D gene uncertain. The CDR3 has 15 amino acids. V was clipped by 0 bases and J by 7 bases, with 11 bases between them. CDR1 and CDR2 from the germline V gene are SGDLS and YYNGEE. CDR3 bases: TGTGCCAGCAGCGTAGCGGGTGGTGGGAATTCACCCCTCCACTTT. Translating it yields CASSVAGGGNSPLHF.

CDR3 nucleotide sequence: TGCAGTGCTACTGGCCCTAACTCTGAAGCTTTCTTT. This codes for CSATGPNSEAFF. The chain recombines TRBV20-1 with TRBJ1-1; D gene ambiguous. CDR1 DFQATT and CDR2 SNEGSKA come from the germline V gene (reference sequence). The CDR3 consists of 12 residues. Deletions cut 4 bases from V and 6 bases from J, with 12 bases between.

This clonotype came up a few times. The rearrangement uses TRBV6-6 and TRBJ2-7, with no clear D. Deletions cut 8 bases from V and 2 bases from J, with 10 bases between. This CDR3 spans 12 amino acids. The germline CDR1 and CDR2 sequences are MNHNY and SVGAGI (reference sequence). In DNA form, the CDR3 reads TGTGCCAGCCAAGAGATACCCTACGAGCAGTACTTC. Translated: CASQEIPYEQYF.

V gene TRBV7-9 combines with J gene TRBJ2-3; weak D call: TRBD2 (6 bases). This CDR3 comprises 16 residues. V lost 5 bases to trimming and J lost 3 bases, with 18 bases between them. Germline V gene lookup returns CDR1 SEHNR and CDR2 FQNEAQ (reference sequence). The CDR3 region is CASSKESGRRTDTQYF. The CDR3 region has the DNA TGTGCCAGCAGCAAGGAATCAGGGAGGAGGACAGATACGCAGTATTTT.

This clonotype has only a few counts. The gene calls are TRBV20-1 and TRBJ1-5; a possible D gene is TRBD1 (6 bases). V lost 0 bases and J 7 bases, leaving 13 bases between the germline ends. Germline values: CDR1 DFQATT, CDR2 SNEGSKA (reference sequence). The CDR3 sequence is 14 residues long. The CDR3 sequence is CSARDFTGGQPQHF. The CDR3 nucleotides are TGCAGTGCTAGAGATTTCACGGGGGGCCAGCCCCAGCATTTT.

The chain's CDR3 is CSVRGTANEKLFF. The CDR3 nucleotides are TGCAGCGTCCGCGGGACGGCTAATGAAAAACTGTTTTTT. J is TRBJ1-4 and V is TRBV29-1; the D gene is possibly TRBD1 (5 bases). The CDR3 contains 13 residues. V lost 6 bases, J lost 3 bases, and 11 bases lay in between. Germline CDR1 is SQVTM and CDR2 is ANQGSEA.

CDR3 in amino acids: CSVGGTGGEGEQYF. As DNA, the CDR3 is TGCAGCGTTGGGGGGACAGGGGGAGAAGGCGAGCAGTACTTC. The chain carries TRBV29-1 and TRBJ2-7, with TRBD1 identical over 11 bases. The junction had 8 bases not matched to a gene; V was cut back by 4 bases and J by 6 bases. CDR3 length equals 14 residues. CDR1 is SQVTM and CDR2 is ANQGSEA in the germline V gene.